The 13 T cell receptor beta chains below were found in one sample sequenced in a study of T cells in Graves' hyperthyroidism and ophthalmopathy. RNA transcripts served as the template for amplifying TCR beta CDR3 regions. In the first-round RT-PCR of the TCR CDR3, the HTBI primer set was used. One entry per CDR3 protein results from TCRdb running MiXCR on the multiplex PCR reads. The table has approximately 400,000 distinct CDR3 sequences, roughly 19% seen once; the top ten hold about 3.5%. Sequenced material: blood. All receptors come from a woman between 18 and 29 years old with Graves' hyperthyroidism.

In this sample, this clonotype turned up many times. J is TRBJ2-5 and V is TRBV29-1; D is possibly TRBD2 (6 bases). Trimming removed 4 bases from V and 3 bases from J, with 15 bases in between. The germline gives CDR1 SQVTM, CDR2 ANQGSEA. CDR3 length equals 14 residues. The CDR3 loop reads CSVGQRVREETQYF. DNA of the CDR3: TGCAGCGTTGGACAGCGGGTGCGCGAAGAGACCCAGTACTTC. The whole variable domain, filled in from reference TRBV29-1 and TRBJ2-5, reads SAVISQKPSRDICQRGTSLTIQCQVDSQVTMMFWYRQQPGQSLTLIATANQGSEATYESGFVIDKFPISRPNLTFSTLTVSNMSPEDSSIYLCSVGQRVREETQYFGPGTRLLVL.

This clonotype showed up many times. The chain carries TRBV15 and TRBJ2-4, with 8 bases identical to TRBD1. The V gene's germline CDR1 is LNHNV and CDR2 YYDKDF (reference sequence). The CDR3 length is 18 residues. V shed 5 bases and J 5 bases; nucleotides not matched to a gene: 17. The DNA of the CDR3 is TGTGCCACCAGCGCCCGGGACAGGCTGAGCCAGCGCCAAAACATTCAGTACTTC. Translating gives CATSARDRLSQRQNIQYF.

This clonotype appeared many times. This chain uses TRBV30 with TRBJ1-3; D is unresolved. CDR1 is GTSNPN, CDR2 SVGIG, per germline (reference sequence). This CDR3 comprises 13 residues. Trimming took 0 bases from V and 6 from J, leaving 9 bases between them. CDR3 loop: CAWSVGPANTIYF. CDR3 nucleotide sequence: TGTGCCTGGAGTGTAGGCCCAGCAAACACCATATATTTT.

V usage is TRBV11-2 and J usage is TRBJ2-2; TRBD2 is a possible D gene (5 bases). CDR1 SGHAT and CDR2 FQNNGV come from the germline V gene. V lost 6 bases and J lost 2, with 16 bases in between. The CDR3 totals 16 residues. CDR3 sequence reads: CASSARRTPNTGELFF. The CDR3 bases are TGTGCCAGCAGTGCGAGACGGACTCCTAACACCGGGGAGCTGTTTTTT.

This clonotype was observed many times. The chain uses TRBV2 and TRBJ1-2, with D possibly being TRBD1 (5 bases). V shed 7 bases and J shed 4 bases, with 10 bases lying between them. This CDR3 comprises 12 residues. Germline V gives CDR1 SNHLY, CDR2 FYNNEI. Here the CDR3 reads CASNPDSYGYTF. CDR3 bases: TGTGCCAGCAACCCCGACAGCTATGGCTACACCTTC.

At least ten counts were recorded for this clonotype. V gene TRBV20-1 combines with J gene TRBJ1-2; 9 bases match TRBD1. The germline CDR1 and CDR2 sequences are DFQATT and SNEGSKA (reference sequence). Trimming removed 3 bases from V and 8 bases from J; junction bases left unmatched: 7. CDR3 length equals 13 residues. The chain's CDR3 is CSARDRGGRGYTF. CDR3 nucleotides: TGCAGTGCTAGGGACAGGGGAGGACGAGGCTACACCTTC.

About this clonotype: One base away lies a much larger clone, so this may be a sequencing read error. The rearrangement links TRBV19 to TRBJ1-1; D not resolved. CDR1 is LNHDA and CDR2 is SQIVND in the germline V gene (reference sequence). The CDR3 consists of 12 residues. CDR3 DNA: TGTGCCAGTGGTATTGTCGGCACTGAAGCTTTCTTT. It translates to CASGIVGTEAFF.

At least ten counts were recorded for this clonotype. The V and J genes are TRBV5-1 and TRBJ1-2; D possibly corresponds to TRBD1 (5 bases). V lost 4 bases, J lost 6 bases, and 19 bases lay in between. The CDR3 contains 15 residues. Germline V gives CDR1 SGHRS, CDR2 YFSETQ. The CDR3, as DNA: TGCGCCAGCAGCCGCCTCACCGGGACGGTAAATGGCTACACCTTC. Its translation: CASSRLTGTVNGYTF. The variable domain in full, completed from reference TRBV5-1 and TRBJ1-2, reads KAGVTQTPRYLIKTRGQQVTLSCSPISGHRSVSWYQQTPGQGLQFLFEYFSETQRNKGNFPGRFSGRQFSNSRSEMNVSTLELGDSALYLCASSRLTGTVNGYTFGSGTRLTVV.

With regard to this clonotype: Germline and junction disagree at one end, which may indicate a read error. This chain connects TRBV24-1 to TRBJ1-1; D gene uncertain. Germline V CDR1 and CDR2: KGHDR, SFDVKD. The CDR3 loop spans 12 amino acids. This CDR3 reads CATRAQNTDAFF. CDR3 nucleotide sequence: TGTGCCACCAGGGCACAAAACACTGATGCTTTCTTT.

The chain has TRBV20-1 and TRBJ2-5; TRBD2 agrees at 13 bases. CDR1 DFQATT and CDR2 SNEGSKA come from the germline V gene (reference sequence). The CDR3 is made up of 16 amino acids. With V trimmed by 3 bases and J by 4 bases, 8 bases remained unmatched. As DNA, the CDR3 is TGCAGTGCTAGCCAACTAGCGGGGGGGCCAAGAGAGACCCAGTACTTC. It specifies CSASQLAGGPRETQYF.

This clonotype was seen many times. The chain uses TRBV28 and TRBJ1-2; no clear D gene. The germline V and J ends were trimmed by 3 bases and 8 bases, with 13 bases remaining between them. The CDR3 has 13 amino acids. The germline V gene has CDR1 MDHEN and CDR2 SYDVKM. The CDR3 DNA reads TGTGCCAGCAGTTTGAATCGGGGTAACGGCTACACCTTC. Protein sequence: CASSLNRGNGYTF.

V usage is TRBV12-3 or TRBV12-4 and J usage is TRBJ2-7, with no clear D. There are 12 residues in the CDR3. The V end lost 3 bases, the J end lost 9 bases, and 12 bases lay between the germline ends. The CDR3 sequence is CASSFDGPPQYF. The CDR3 DNA sequence: TGTGCCAGCAGTTTTGACGGGCCCCCGCAGTACTTC.

The rearrangement links TRBV27 to TRBJ2-7; a possible D gene is TRBD2 (5 bases). The V gene's germline CDR1 is MNHEY and CDR2 SMNVEV (reference sequence). V dropped 3 bases and J dropped 10 bases, with 16 bases sitting between them. The CDR3 has 13 amino acids. The DNA for the CDR3 is TGTGCCAGCAGTTTCGTAGGGAGTTCCGATCAGTACTTC. It translates to CASSFVGSSDQYF.